This TCR beta chain was captured by sequencing in a study of blood T cell repertoires in COVID-19. Study background: Whether acute or convalescent, the COVID-19 samples came from the United States, Italy and Spain. The cDNA or gDNA used as material had been derived from T cells, B-cell-depleted T cells, or PBMCs.

With respect to this clone: The same CDR3 also results from other DNA sequences found in this sample.

Original handling: By means of reference gene primer amplification, nucleated cell counts were estimated. Some clones are missing from TCRdb's copy, which holds only in-frame ones; the method was immunoSEQ multiplex PCR. V and J calls and clone size are given by that table; D and trimming were obtained from the DNA. The sample comprises 370,000 or so clones, roughly 86% of which are singletons, and under 1.2% rests with the top ten. The CDR3 spans 11 residues. Trimming left V 2 bases short and J 7 bases short, with 5 bases between. The receptor comes from a human donor with acute or convalescent COVID-19. The donor label of this sample is uncertain. The chain couples TRBV12-3 or TRBV12-4 to TRBJ1-1; D ambiguous. The sample comprised peripheral blood. For the CDR3, the DNA is TGTGCCAGCAGTTTACGGGATGAAGCTTTCTTT. Residues: CASSLRDEAFF.